This T cell receptor (beta chain) was documented in a study of T cells in Graves' hyperthyroidism and ophthalmopathy. Study results and caveats: Stable hyperthyroidism was told apart from ophthalmopathy by a model built on 13 V-J features.

Hyperthyroidism patients were newly diagnosed, had disease duration under 2 months, and were aged 18 to 65 years. Not enrolled were patients with uncontrolled infection, other autoimmune disease, pregnancy or lactation. The study based diagnoses on clinical symptoms, serum thyroxine and TRAb, thyroid ultrasound and orbital computed tomography. Regarding this clonotype: The target antigen is unknown.

Researchers amplified the TCR beta CDR3 regions from RNA transcripts. The TCR CDR3 first-round RT-PCR relied on the HTBI primer set. One entry per CDR3 protein, called by TCRdb with MiXCR from the multiplex PCR reads. The sample gives around 440,000 distinct CDR3 sequences, approximately 15% of which show up once; approximately 7.5% is in the top ten. Specimen: blood. This clonotype was sampled from a woman aged 18-29 years with Graves' hyperthyroidism.

The CDR3 region is CASSQDGRPTYEQYF. CDR3 DNA sequence: TGTGCCAGCAGCCAAGACGGCAGGCCGACCTACGAGCAGTACTTC. The chain combines TRBV4-2 with TRBJ2-7; D unclear. With 0 bases removed from V and 2 bases from J, the gap between germline ends came to 11 bases. This CDR3 region has 15 residues. Germline-derived CDR1 and CDR2 are LGHNA and YNFKEQ.